This T cell receptor beta chain was retrieved from a study of OX40 agonist ivuxolimab in advanced cancers. Study at large: An anti-OX40 (CD134) antibody with agonistic activity, ivuxolimab, was administered to patients. The eligibility criteria allowed prior anti-PD-1, anti-PD-L1 or anti-CTLA-4 therapy, and approximately 42% had some.

This table comes from immunoSEQ multiplex PCR, and its TCRdb copy is limited to in-frame clones, with some not included. The sample contains tens of thousands of clones, nearly 80% of which appear only once. Trimming took 3 bases from V and 11 from J, leaving 19 bases between them. This CDR3 spans 14 amino acids. Per germline, CDR1 MRHNA and CDR2 SNTAGT. This receptor was obtained from an adult with an advanced solid tumor such as melanoma, head and neck, liver or kidney cancer. J is TRBJ1-1 and V is TRBV6-4; D remains ambiguous. The source was CD4+ or CD8+ T cells sorted from blood, collected in a trial of the OX40 agonist ivuxolimab. CDR3 nucleotides: TGTGCCAGCAGTGATCTCGACACTCTCGGAGGGGCTTTCTTT. Protein: CASSDLDTLGGAFF.